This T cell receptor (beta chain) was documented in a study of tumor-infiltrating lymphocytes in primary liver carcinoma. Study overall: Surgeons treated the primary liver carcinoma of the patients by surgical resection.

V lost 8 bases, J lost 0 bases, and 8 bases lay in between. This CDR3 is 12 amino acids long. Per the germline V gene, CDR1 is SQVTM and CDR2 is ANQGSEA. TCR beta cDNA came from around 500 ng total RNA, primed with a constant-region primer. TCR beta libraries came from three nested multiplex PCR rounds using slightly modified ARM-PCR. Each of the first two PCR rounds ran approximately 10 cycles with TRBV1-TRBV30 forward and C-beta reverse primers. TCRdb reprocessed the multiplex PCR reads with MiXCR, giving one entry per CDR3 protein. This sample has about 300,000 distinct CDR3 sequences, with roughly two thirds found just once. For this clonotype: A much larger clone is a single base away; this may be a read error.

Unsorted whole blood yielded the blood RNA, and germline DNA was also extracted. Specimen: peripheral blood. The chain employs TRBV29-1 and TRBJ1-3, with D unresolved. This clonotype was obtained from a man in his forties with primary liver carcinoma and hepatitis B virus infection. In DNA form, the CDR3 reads TGCAGCACCCTAACCTCTGGAAACACCATATATTTT. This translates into CSTLTSGNTIYF.